This entry lists 5 T cell receptor beta chains sequenced from one sample in a study of cytomegalovirus exposure and HLA in healthy donors. Method: immunoSEQ multiplex PCR; TCRdb's copy keeps in-frame clones and lacks some. The sample carries 120,000 to 150,000 clones, over 80% recorded once. Material: PBMCs. These receptors came from a man aged 18 to 35 in good health and CMV-seropositive.

V gene TRBV30 combines with J gene TRBJ2-1; 11 bases map to TRBD2. With V trimmed by 2 bases and J by 5 bases, 11 bases remained unmatched. This CDR3 is 17 amino acids long. CDR1 GTSNPN and CDR2 SVGIG come from the germline V gene (reference sequence). The CDR3: CAWSRTSGGPSNNEQFF. The CDR3 DNA follows: TGTGCCTGGAGTCGTACTAGCGGGGGCCCGAGTAACAATGAGCAGTTCTTC.

The chain carries TRBV5-1 and TRBJ2-7; TRBD2 matches 7 bases. This CDR3 spans 13 amino acids. V dropped 6 bases and J dropped 4; count of bases not matched to a gene: 7. CDR1 and CDR2 (germline): SGHRS, YFSETQ. The CDR3 spells CASKGTTPYEQYF. Here the CDR3 DNA reads TGCGCCAGCAAAGGGACTACCCCATACGAGCAGTACTTC.

V usage is TRBV6-5 and J usage is TRBJ2-7; D might be TRBD2 (5 bases). CDR3 length: 13 residues. Per germline, CDR1 MNHEY and CDR2 SVGAGI. With 5 bases removed from V and 3 bases from J, the gap between germline ends came to 11 bases. CDR3 sequence reads: CASSRGPYYEQYF. CDR3 coding DNA: TGTGCCAGCAGTCGAGGGCCCTACTACGAGCAGTACTTC.

This sequence joins TRBV7-2 and TRBJ2-7; the match to TRBD2 covers 7 bases. Per the germline V gene, CDR1 is SGHTA and CDR2 is FQGNSA. The CDR3 has 17 residues. V lost 5 bases and J lost 1; bases outside the gene matches: 14. The CDR3 reads CASSGPLRGGRSYEQYF. The CDR3 DNA reads TGTGCCAGCAGCGGTCCTCTTAGGGGCGGGAGATCCTACGAGCAGTACTTC.

The chain couples TRBV6-5 to TRBJ2-1; 12 bases are shared with TRBD1. Germline V gene lookup returns CDR1 MNHEY and CDR2 SVGAGI. V was clipped by 6 bases and J by 11 bases; unmatched bases: 5. The CDR3 totals 13 residues. The CDR3 sequence: CASRKGTGGKQFF. CDR3 nucleotides: TGTGCCAGCAGGAAGGGGACAGGGGGCAAGCAGTTCTTC.